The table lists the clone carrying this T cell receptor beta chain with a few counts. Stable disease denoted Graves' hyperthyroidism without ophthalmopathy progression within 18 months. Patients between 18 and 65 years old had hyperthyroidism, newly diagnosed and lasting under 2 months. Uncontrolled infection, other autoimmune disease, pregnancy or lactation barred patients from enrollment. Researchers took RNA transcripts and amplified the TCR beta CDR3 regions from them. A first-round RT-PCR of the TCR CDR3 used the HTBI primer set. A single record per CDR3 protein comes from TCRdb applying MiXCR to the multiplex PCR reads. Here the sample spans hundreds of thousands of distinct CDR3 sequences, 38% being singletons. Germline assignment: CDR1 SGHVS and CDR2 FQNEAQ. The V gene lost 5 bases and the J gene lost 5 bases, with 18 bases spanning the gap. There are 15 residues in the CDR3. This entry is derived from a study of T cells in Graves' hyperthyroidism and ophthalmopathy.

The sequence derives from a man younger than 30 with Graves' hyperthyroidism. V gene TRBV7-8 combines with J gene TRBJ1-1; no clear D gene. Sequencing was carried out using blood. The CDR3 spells CASSGHRWVRTEAFF. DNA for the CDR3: TGTGCCAGCAGCGGCCACCGGTGGGTAAGGACTGAAGCTTTCTTT. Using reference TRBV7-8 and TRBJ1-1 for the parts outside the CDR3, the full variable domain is GAGVSQSPRYKVAKRGQDVALRCDPISGHVSLFWYQQALGQGPEFLTYFQNEAQLDKSGLPSDRFFAERPEGSVSTLKIQRTQQEDSAVYLCASSGHRWVRTEAFFGQGTRLTVV.